This T cell receptor beta chain came from a study of shared clonotypes between healthy human individuals. Study findings and constraints: Incomplete sequencing of sorted subsets was indicated by rarefaction despite large depth.

Replicate PCRs for sorted subsets used approximately 220 ng DNA; this equaled around 28,000 T cell genomes. Only in-frame clones appear in the TCRdb table, and some are missing; sequencing was by immunoSEQ multiplex PCR. The sample includes about 690,000 clones, about 92% of them seen just once. V lost 0 bases and J 0 bases, leaving 5 bases between the germline ends. Germline CDR1 MNHEY, CDR2 SVGAGI. This CDR3 spans 15 amino acids. To note about this clone: What it binds is unknown.

The source is a man aged 18 to 30 in good health. Some clones in this sample may be carry-over from other donors' samples. Sequenced sample: memory CD8+ T cells from PBMCs. Subset meaning: CD45RO+ cells pooled with CCR7-negative TemRA cells. This sequence joins TRBV6-5 and TRBJ2-2, with no clear D. CDR3 loop: CASSYSAPNTGELFF. The CDR3 region has the DNA TGTGCCAGCAGTTACTCGGCCCCGAACACCGGGGAGCTGTTTTTT.